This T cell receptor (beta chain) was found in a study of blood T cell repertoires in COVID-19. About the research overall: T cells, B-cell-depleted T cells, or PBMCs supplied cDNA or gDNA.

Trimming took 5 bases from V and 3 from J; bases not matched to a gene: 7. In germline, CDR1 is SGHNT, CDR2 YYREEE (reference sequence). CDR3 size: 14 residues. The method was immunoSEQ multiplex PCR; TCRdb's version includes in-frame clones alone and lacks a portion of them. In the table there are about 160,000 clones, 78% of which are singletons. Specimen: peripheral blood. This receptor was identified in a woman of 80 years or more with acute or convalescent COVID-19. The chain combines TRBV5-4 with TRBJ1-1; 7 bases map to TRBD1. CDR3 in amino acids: CASSSGQVYTEAFF. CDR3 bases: TGTGCCAGCAGTTCCGGACAGGTTTACACTGAAGCTTTCTTT.